Included here is one TCR beta chain sequence, with context. The antigen remains unidentified. This sample was taken from a study of cytomegalovirus exposure and HLA in healthy donors. The study, taken as a whole, reports: Altogether, about 160 TCR beta chains were recorded as cytomegalovirus-associated. A later analysis linked fewer than 20,000 TCR beta sequences to HLA alleles at 0.05 false discovery rate.

With 60 Vbeta and 13 Jbeta primers, the PCR was carried out. Data came from immunoSEQ multiplex PCR; TCRdb stores just in-frame clones and leaves some out. The sample has more than 80,000 clones, about 81% seen once. V lost 4 bases and J lost 7, with 14 bases in between. The CDR3 has 14 amino acids. CDR1 and CDR2 from the germline V gene are SGHVS and FQNEAQ. The sample was PBMCs. This chain connects TRBV7-8 to TRBJ1-5; D perhaps matches TRBD1 (6 bases). The sequence derives from a man aged 60 to 69 in good health and CMV-seronegative. For the CDR3, the DNA is TGTGCCAGCAGCTCAGCTGGGGGCCGGCAGCCCCAGCATTTT. It is translated as CASSSAGGRQPQHF.